Below, 28 T cell receptor beta chains from the same sample are listed, as sequenced in a study of Tregs in tolerant kidney transplant recipients (dated by TCRdb to about 2019). The library was built by means of the immunoSEQ multiplex PCR assay. Not all clones reach the TCRdb copy of this immuneACCESS table, which keeps in-frame sequences only. Checked studies attribute under half of the gap to unresolved V genes and leave the rest unexplained. The sample profile shows about 88,000 clones; more than 90% of them were found once. The ten largest clones represent roughly 4.7% of the sample. Sequenced input: CD8+ T cells from blood. The receptors shown here come from a human donor in good health.

The chain has TRBV10-3 and TRBJ2-7, with a tentative D call TRBD2 (6 bases). Trimming removed 3 bases from V and 2 bases from J, with 11 bases in between. CDR3 length equals 14 residues. The germline gives CDR1 ENHRY, CDR2 SYGVKD. The CDR3 loop is CAISELAVAYEQYF. In DNA form, the CDR3 reads TGTGCCATCAGTGAATTAGCGGTGGCCTACGAGCAGTACTTC.

Details on this clone: A read error may produce the germline difference seen at one junction end. The chain employs TRBV6-1 and TRBJ2-1; possibly TRBD2 for D (6 bases). CDR1 is MNHNS and CDR2 is SASEGT in the germline V gene. The CDR3 is 14 residues long. CDR3 bases: TGTGCCAGTAGTGTGGAGGGAAGCATCGATGAGCAGTTCTTC. This translates into CASSVEGSIDEQFF.

The V gene is TRBV19, the J gene TRBJ2-7; 13 bases fit TRBD2. This CDR3 region has 14 residues. In germline, CDR1 is LNHDA, CDR2 SQIVND (reference sequence). After removal of 6 bases from V and 6 bases from J, the junction contained 5 bases not matched to a gene. Here the CDR3 reads CASSPGLAGLEQYF. The CDR3 region has the DNA TGTGCCAGTAGCCCGGGACTAGCGGGACTCGAGCAGTACTTC.

This chain joins TRBV28 and TRBJ2-2, with TRBD1 as a possible D gene (5 bases). V was trimmed by 6 bases and J by 5 bases, leaving 16 bases between them. The length of the CDR3 is 15 residues. Germline V gives CDR1 MDHEN, CDR2 SYDVKM. The CDR3 loop reads CASSKEGVGTGELFF. The CDR3 coding sequence is TGTGCCAGCAGCAAGGAAGGGGTCGGAACCGGGGAGCTGTTTTTT. The full variable domain, in which reference TRBV28 and TRBJ2-2 provide the parts outside the CDR3, is DVKVTQSSRYLVKRTGEKVFLECVQDMDHENMFWYRQDPGLGLRLIYFSYDVKMKEKGDIPEGYSVSREKKERFSLILESASTNQTSMYLCASSKEGVGTGELFFGEGSRLTVL.

The rearrangement links TRBV5-1 to TRBJ2-3, with D unclear. V dropped 0 bases and J dropped 2 bases, with 13 bases sitting between them. Germline V gene sequence: CDR1 SGHRS, CDR2 YFSETQ. The CDR3 runs to 16 residues. The CDR3 spells CASSLVLQWDTDTQYF. The DNA of the CDR3 is TGCGCCAGCAGCTTGGTACTTCAGTGGGACACAGATACGCAGTATTTT.

The chain couples TRBV5-6 to TRBJ2-5; D possibly matches TRBD1 or TRBD2 (6 bases each). Germline CDR1 and CDR2: SGHDT and YYEEEE. V lost 3 bases, J lost 1 base, and 10 bases lay in between. The CDR3 has 14 amino acids. For the CDR3, the DNA is TGTGCCAGCAGCTGGGGGGACATCCAAGAGACCCAGTACTTC. This sequence encodes CASSWGDIQETQYF.

V is TRBV29-1 and J is TRBJ1-2, with D possibly TRBD1 on 6 matching bases. CDR3 length: 12 amino acids. Per germline, CDR1 SQVTM and CDR2 ANQGSEA. Trimming took off 3 bases at V and 8 bases at J, with 13 bases between the two ends. As DNA, the CDR3 is TGCAGCGTTGATCCGGGGGCGCGGGGCTACACCTTC. This sequence encodes CSVDPGARGYTF.

V and J are TRBV6-1 and TRBJ2-1; no clear D gene. This CDR3 region has 14 residues. The ends were cut back, 2 bases at V and 0 bases at J, with 5 bases in the middle. Germline V CDR1 and CDR2: MNHNS, SASEGT. The CDR3 loop reads CASSEWSSYNEQFF. The CDR3 bases are TGTGCCAGCAGTGAATGGAGCTCCTACAATGAGCAGTTCTTC.

The CDR3 DNA sequence: TGTGCCAGCAGCTTAGGACAGGGGGCTAATGAAAAACTGTTTTTT. Residues: CASSLGQGANEKLFF. This sequence joins TRBV7-3 and TRBJ1-4; 10 nucleotides line up with TRBD1. The CDR3 sequence is 15 residues long. V shed 2 bases and J 3 bases; nucleotides not matched to a gene: 0. Germline-derived CDR1 and CDR2 are SGHTA and FQGTGA.

V gene TRBV11-2 combines with J gene TRBJ2-3; 8 bases match TRBD2. With V trimmed by 3 bases and J by 0 bases, 14 bases remained unmatched. Germline lookup yields CDR1 SGHAT and CDR2 FQNNGV. The CDR3 has 19 amino acids. The CDR3 protein is CASSFPLHLSGISTDTQYF. The CDR3, as DNA: TGTGCCAGCAGCTTTCCCCTACACCTTAGCGGGATAAGCACAGATACGCAGTATTTT.

Turning to this clone: At one boundary the junction diverges from the germline segment, which might be a read error. The chain couples TRBV27 to TRBJ1-1; D is ambiguous. Looked up from germline, CDR1 is MNHEY and CDR2 is SMNVEV (reference sequence). This CDR3 contains 12 residues. DNA for the CDR3: TGTGCCAGCAGCTTATCGTTCCGGGAAGCTTTCTTT. Translation: CASSLSFREAFF.

The CDR3 region is CASTLGGLRGYTF. CDR3 nucleotides: TGTGCCAGTACCCTCGGGGGCCTTCGGGGCTACACCTTC. The gene calls are TRBV19 and TRBJ1-2, with D possibly TRBD1 on 6 matching bases. Germline-derived CDR1 and CDR2 are LNHDA and SQIVND (reference sequence). V dropped 7 bases and J dropped 8 bases, with 17 bases sitting between them. CDR3 length: 13 residues.

The chain is built from TRBV11-2 and TRBJ1-1; D is uncertain. Germline V gives CDR1 SGHAT, CDR2 FQNNGV. The germline V and J ends were trimmed by 5 bases and 2 bases, with 15 bases remaining between them. The CDR3 runs to 15 residues. The CDR3 reads CASSLTLRANTEAFF. The CDR3 region has the DNA TGTGCCAGCAGCCTAACACTCCGGGCTAACACTGAAGCTTTCTTT.

The CDR3 DNA reads as TGTGCCAGCAGCTCTCCTTCTAGCGGGAGGGCCGAGCAGTACTTC. Translated, it gives CASSSPSSGRAEQYF. This chain connects TRBV7-9 to TRBJ2-7; 12 bases agree with TRBD2. Germline V lookup: CDR1 SEHNR, CDR2 FQNEAQ (reference sequence). V was clipped by 4 bases and J by 6 bases; unmatched bases: 7. This CDR3 spans 15 amino acids.

V usage is TRBV4-1 and J usage is TRBJ2-7, with D tentatively TRBD1 (5 bases). The CDR3 length is 15 residues. V lost 1 base and J lost 0, with 10 bases in between. CDR1 MGHRA and CDR2 YSYEKL come from the germline V gene. CDR3 amino acids: CASSQGQNPSYEQYF. The DNA of the CDR3 is TGCGCCAGCAGCCAAGGACAGAACCCCTCCTACGAGCAGTACTTC.

CDR3 in amino acids: CASSSLDRRSTDTQYF. CDR3 coding DNA: TGTGCCAGCAGTTCTTTAGACCGCCGATCCACAGATACGCAGTATTTT. The rearrangement joins TRBV6-6 to TRBJ2-3; D is unresolved. From germline, CDR1 is MNHNY and CDR2 SVGAGI (reference sequence). The CDR3 totals 16 residues. The V end was cut by 4 bases, the J end by 2 bases, with 16 bases between.

In this sample, this clone turned up once. The chain carries TRBV5-6 and TRBJ2-1, with 7 bases matching TRBD2. This CDR3 is built from 16 residues. J gave up 3 bases and V 2 bases, and 8 bases lay outside the gene matches. Germline V gene lookup returns CDR1 SGHDT and CDR2 YYEEEE. CDR3 loop: CASSFSPGGVYNEQFF. The CDR3 DNA reads as TGTGCCAGCAGCTTTAGTCCGGGAGGCGTCTACAATGAGCAGTTCTTC.

This chain uses TRBV5-1 with TRBJ2-5, with TRBD2 as a possible D gene (5 bases). The germline V gene encodes CDR1 SGHRS and CDR2 YFSETQ. The CDR3 is 14 residues long. Between the trimmed V and J ends, which lost 2 bases and 2 bases, there was a span of 10 bases. The CDR3 is CASSLLVMQETQYF. CDR3 coding DNA: TGCGCCAGCAGCTTACTAGTGATGCAAGAGACCCAGTACTTC. Complete variable domain (other parts from reference TRBV5-1 and TRBJ2-5): KAGVTQTPRYLIKTRGQQVTLSCSPISGHRSVSWYQQTPGQGLQFLFEYFSETQRNKGNFPGRFSGRQFSNSRSEMNVSTLELGDSALYLCASSLLVMQETQYFGPGTRLLVL.

This CDR3 is CASSPGQGIANTIYF. DNA of the CDR3: TGTGCCAGCAGTCCGGGACAGGGGATAGCAAACACCATATATTTT. The V and J genes are TRBV2 and TRBJ1-3, with 10 bases fitting TRBD1. V dropped 5 bases and J dropped 6; count of bases not matched to a gene: 7. This CDR3 has 15 residues. From germline, CDR1 is SNHLY and CDR2 FYNNEI.

Details on this clone: The identical CDR3 is also encoded by other nucleotide sequences in the sample. The chain is built from TRBV10-2 and TRBJ2-7; D call uncertain. The CDR3 covers 10 residues. Trimming left V 6 bases short and J 3 bases short, with 3 bases between. The germline V gene has CDR1 WSHSY and CDR2 SAAADI. CDR3 in amino acids: CASRDYEQYF. The CDR3 nucleotides read TGCGCCAGCAGAGACTACGAGCAGTACTTC.

The chain employs TRBV10-3 and TRBJ2-1; TRBD2 matches 8 bases. With 6 bases clipped from V and 9 bases from J, the junction kept 16 bases outside the gene matches. Looked up from germline, CDR1 is ENHRY and CDR2 is SYGVKD. The CDR3 has 16 amino acids. The CDR3 protein is CAIRRGGSGMGSEQFF. As DNA, the CDR3 is TGTGCCATCAGGAGGGGAGGTAGCGGGATGGGAAGTGAGCAGTTCTTC.

This chain joins TRBV27 and TRBJ2-7; TRBD1 matches at 8 bases. CDR3 size: 14 residues. Germline CDR1 reads MNHEY; CDR2 reads SMNVEV (reference sequence). V shed 2 bases, J shed 6 bases, and the junction held 6 bases outside the gene matches. DNA for the CDR3: TGTGCCAGCAGTTTAACCAGGGGGCAGAGCGAGCAGTACTTC. Protein sequence: CASSLTRGQSEQYF.

This clone is classed as medium-sized (0.01 to 0.1%). The rearrangement uses TRBV6-4 and TRBJ2-1; tentatively, D is TRBD1 or TRBD2 (5 bases each). The germline V gene has CDR1 MRHNA and CDR2 SNTAGT. The V end was cut by 0 bases, the J end by 10 bases, with 10 bases between. CDR3 length: 13 residues. The CDR3 here is CASSDSGEQEQFF. The CDR3 DNA reads as TGTGCCAGCAGTGACTCAGGGGAGCAGGAGCAGTTCTTC.

The chain couples TRBV4-2 to TRBJ1-2; 7 bases line up with TRBD1. Trimming cost V 1 base and J 11 bases; bases outside gene matches: 7. The CDR3 sequence is 13 residues long. Per germline, CDR1 LGHNA and CDR2 YNFKEQ. The CDR3 is CASSQAPVTGYTF. The CDR3 region has the DNA TGTGCCAGCAGCCAAGCCCCAGTGACAGGGTACACCTTC.

The chain carries TRBV4-1 and TRBJ2-5; possibly TRBD1 for D (6 bases). Germline V gene sequence: CDR1 MGHRA, CDR2 YSYEKL. This CDR3 has 16 residues. V was cut by 1 base and J by 5 bases, with 17 bases left in between. The DNA for the CDR3 is TGCGCCAGCAGCCAAGTAGGGTACAGGGTAGGGGAGACCCAGTACTTC. Translating it yields CASSQVGYRVGETQYF.

The CDR3, as DNA: TGTGCCAGCAGTGACGGGGGGGACACCGGGGAGCTGTTTTTT. Its protein product is CASSDGGDTGELFF. V is TRBV6-1 and J is TRBJ2-2, with 8 bases identical to TRBD2. The CDR3 has 14 amino acids. Germline CDR1 is MNHNS and CDR2 is SASEGT. V shed 3 bases and J 3 bases; nucleotides not matched to a gene: 0.

This clone came up once. The J gene is TRBJ2-7, the V gene TRBV5-1, with 11 bases lining up with TRBD2. Germline V lookup: CDR1 SGHRS, CDR2 YFSETQ. J lost 3 bases, V lost 4 bases, and 3 bases had no gene match. The length of the CDR3 is 14 residues. The CDR3, as DNA: TGCGCCAGCAGCAAAGGGACTAGCGGCTACGAGCAGTACTTC. It codes for CASSKGTSGYEQYF. Using reference TRBV5-1 and TRBJ2-7 for the parts outside the CDR3, the full variable domain is KAGVTQTPRYLIKTRGQQVTLSCSPISGHRSVSWYQQTPGQGLQFLFEYFSETQRNKGNFPGRFSGRQFSNSRSEMNVSTLELGDSALYLCASSKGTSGYEQYFGPGTRLTVT.

This chain uses TRBV19 with TRBJ2-7, with 7 nucleotides matching TRBD1. V was clipped by 9 bases and J by 0 bases; unmatched bases: 11. The CDR3 contains 15 residues. Germline CDR1 is LNHDA and CDR2 is SQIVND (reference sequence). As DNA, the CDR3 is TGTGCCAGCTCCGACAGGGCCCTGAGCTCCTACGAGCAGTACTTC. Its protein is CASSDRALSSYEQYF.